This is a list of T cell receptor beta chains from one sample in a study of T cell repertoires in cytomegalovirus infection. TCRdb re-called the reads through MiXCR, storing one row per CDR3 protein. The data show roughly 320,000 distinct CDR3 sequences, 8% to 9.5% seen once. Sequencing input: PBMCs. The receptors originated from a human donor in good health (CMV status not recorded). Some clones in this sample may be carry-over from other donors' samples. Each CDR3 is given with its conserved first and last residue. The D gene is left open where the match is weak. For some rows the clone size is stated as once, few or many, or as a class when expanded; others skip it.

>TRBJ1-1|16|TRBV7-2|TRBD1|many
TGTGCCAGCAGCTTGCAACCGGACAGGTGGAACACTGAAGCTTTCTTT
CASSLQPDRWNTEAFF
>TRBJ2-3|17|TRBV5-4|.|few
TGTGCCAGCAGCTTGGCCCACAGGCGGAGCTTGGGAGATACGCAGTATTTT
CASSLAHRRSLGDTQYF
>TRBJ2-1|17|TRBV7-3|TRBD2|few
TGTGCCAGCAGCCCCCACTTAGCGGGGGGGACCTACAATGAGCAGTTCTTC
CASSPHLAGGTYNEQFF
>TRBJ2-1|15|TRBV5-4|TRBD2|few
TGTGCCAGCAGCCCTAGACTAGCGGACTTCAATGAGCAGTTCTTC
CASSPRLADFNEQFF
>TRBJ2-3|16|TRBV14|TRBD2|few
TGTGCCAGCAGCCGCAGAGGCCCAGCGGGAGCCGATACGCAGTATTTT
CASSRRGPAGADTQYF
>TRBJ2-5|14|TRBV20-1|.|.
TGCAGTGTCAGAGGGTTTCGGACCGAGGAGACCCAGTACTTC
CSVRGFRTEETQYF
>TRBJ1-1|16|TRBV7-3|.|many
TGTGCCAGCAGCTTAACCCCGGACATGCGTACGACTGAAGCTTTCTTT
CASSLTPDMRTTEAFF
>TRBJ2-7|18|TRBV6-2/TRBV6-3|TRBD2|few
TGTGCCAGCAGTTACCCCAGCAGACTAGCGGGCGACCCCTACGAGCAGTACTTC
CASSYPSRLAGDPYEQYF
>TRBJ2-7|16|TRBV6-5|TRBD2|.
TGTGCCAGCAGTTCCCTTTTAGCGGGAGGGACCTACGAGCAGTACTTC
CASSSLLAGGTYEQYF
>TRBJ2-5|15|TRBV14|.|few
TGTGCCAGCAGCCAAGATCCAGCATTGGAAGAGACCCAGTACTTC
CASSQDPALEETQYF
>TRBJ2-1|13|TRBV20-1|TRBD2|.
TGCAGTGCTAGATGGACTAGAAACAATGAGCAGTTCTTC
CSARWTRNNEQFF
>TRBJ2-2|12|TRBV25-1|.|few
TGTGCCAGCAGTATTGGTCCAAGGGAGCTGTTTTTT
CASSIGPRELFF
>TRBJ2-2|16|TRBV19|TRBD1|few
TGTGCCAGTAGTAACCAGGGGGCTTGGAACACCGGGGAGCTGTTTTTT
CASSNQGAWNTGELFF
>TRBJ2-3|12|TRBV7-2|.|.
TGTGCCAGCAGCTTAGTGCGAGATACGCAGTATTTT
CASSLVRDTQYF
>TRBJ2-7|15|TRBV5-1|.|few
TGCGCCAGCAGCTCCACCGCGGGGCTCTCCTACGAGCAGTACTTC
CASSSTAGLSYEQYF
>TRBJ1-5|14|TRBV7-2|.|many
TGTGCCAGCAGCTTAGAAGGGGGGTCTCAGCCCCAGCATTTT
CASSLEGGSQPQHF
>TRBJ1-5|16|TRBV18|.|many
TGTGCCAGCTCACCACGGCAGACCGACAGCAATCAGCCCCAGCATTTT
CASSPRQTDSNQPQHF
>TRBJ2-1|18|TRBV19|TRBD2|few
TGTGCCAGTAGTATTGGGGGTGGTAGCGGGGCCTGGAGAAATGAGCAGTTCTTC
CASSIGGGSGAWRNEQFF
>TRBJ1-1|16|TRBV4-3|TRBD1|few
TGCGCCAGCAGCCGCCGACAGGGGGGCTATACCTCTGAAGCTTTCTTT
CASSRRQGGYTSEAFF
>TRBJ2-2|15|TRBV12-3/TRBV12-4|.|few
TGTGCCAGCAGTTTAGGGACAGCGAGCGCCGGGGAGCTGTTTTTT
CASSLGTASAGELFF
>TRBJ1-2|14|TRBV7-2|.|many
TGTGCCAGCAGCCCTACAGTATCTAACTATGGCTACACCTTC
CASSPTVSNYGYTF
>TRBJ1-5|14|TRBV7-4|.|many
TGTGCCAGCAGCTTAGCTGCTACCTTGGGGCCCCAGCATTTT
CASSLAATLGPQHF
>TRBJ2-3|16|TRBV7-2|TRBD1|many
TGTGCCAGCAGCGCCCGGGACAGGGGGCGGACAGATACGCAGTATTTT
CASSARDRGRTDTQYF
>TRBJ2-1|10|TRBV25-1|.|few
TGTGCCAGCAGTGCTGGTCCCCTAATCTTC
CASSAGPLIF
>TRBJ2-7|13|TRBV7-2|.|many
TGTGCCAGCAGCTTAGGGGCTTTCGGGGAGCAGTACTTC
CASSLGAFGEQYF